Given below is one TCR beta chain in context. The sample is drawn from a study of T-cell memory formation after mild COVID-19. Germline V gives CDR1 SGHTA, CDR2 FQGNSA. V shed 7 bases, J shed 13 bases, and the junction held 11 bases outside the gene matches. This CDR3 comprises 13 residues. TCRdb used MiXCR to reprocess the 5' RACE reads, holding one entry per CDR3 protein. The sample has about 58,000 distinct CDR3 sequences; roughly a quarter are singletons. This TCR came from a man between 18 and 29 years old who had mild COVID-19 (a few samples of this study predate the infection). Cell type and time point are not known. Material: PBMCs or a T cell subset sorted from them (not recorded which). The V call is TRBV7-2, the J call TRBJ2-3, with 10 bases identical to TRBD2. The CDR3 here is CASTTGLAPVEYF. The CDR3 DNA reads TGTGCCAGCACTACGGGACTAGCGCCCGTCGAGTATTTT.